Each of the 13 T cell receptor beta chains below was sequenced from the same sample in a study of OX40 agonist ivuxolimab in advanced cancers. TCRdb's table, derived via immunoSEQ multiplex PCR, lists solely in-frame clones and lacks some. The sample contains about 59,000 clones, 80% to 95% of which appear only once. Sequences were derived from CD4+ or CD8+ T cells sorted from blood, sampled in a trial of the OX40 agonist ivuxolimab. The receptors were sampled from an adult with an advanced solid tumor such as melanoma, head and neck, liver or kidney cancer.

The J gene is TRBJ2-1, the V gene TRBV10-1, with 14 bases matching TRBD2. Germline CDR1 is WNHNN and CDR2 is SYGVQD (reference sequence). The CDR3 runs to 19 residues. After removal of 4 bases from V and 8 bases from J, the junction contained 16 bases not matched to a gene. CDR3 DNA: TGCGCCAGCAGTGGTTTAGCTGGGACTAGCGGGAGCGGGCTGGATGAGCAGTTCTTC. Protein: CASSGLAGTSGSGLDEQFF.

The chain is built from TRBV19 and TRBJ2-3; perhaps TRBD2 as D (6 bases). The CDR3 has 17 residues. Germline CDR1 reads LNHDA; CDR2 reads SQIVND (reference sequence). V was cut by 5 bases and J by 2 bases, with 20 bases left in between. As DNA, the CDR3 is TGTGCCAGTAGTGATCCGGGACTCCGCGGGGACACAGATACGCAGTATTTT. Translated: CASSDPGLRGDTDTQYF.

V and J are TRBV4-1 and TRBJ1-6, with unresolved D. Germline V lookup: CDR1 MGHRA, CDR2 YSYEKL. The CDR3 runs to 16 residues. The ends were cut back, 5 bases at V and 7 bases at J, with 18 bases in the middle. CDR3 amino acids: CASSTRKGGGNSPLHF. The CDR3 DNA reads as TGCGCCAGCAGCACGCGGAAGGGAGGAGGGAATTCACCCCTCCACTTT.

This CDR3 reads CASSLAGGTSSPEQFF. The CDR3 DNA follows: TGTGCCAGCAGCTTGGCAGGGGGGACTAGTTCTCCTGAGCAGTTCTTC. This chain links TRBV5-4 with TRBJ2-1; D is perhaps TRBD2 (8 bases). V was trimmed by 0 bases and J by 9 bases, leaving 19 bases between them. Germline CDR1 is SGHNT and CDR2 is YYREEE (reference sequence). The CDR3 consists of 16 residues.

This clone was counted a few times. The rearrangement joins TRBV2 to TRBJ1-5, with 7 positions matching TRBD1. J lost 6 bases, V lost 3 bases, and 5 bases had no gene match. The CDR3 consists of 14 residues. Germline lookup yields CDR1 SNHLY and CDR2 FYNNEI. The CDR3 nucleotides read TGTGCCAGCAGTGAGTTGACAGGGTCTCAGCCCCAGCATTTT. It codes for CASSELTGSQPQHF.

V gene TRBV7-8 combines with J gene TRBJ1-3; no clear D gene. Per germline, CDR1 SGHVS and CDR2 FQNEAQ. Trimming took 0 bases from V and 2 from J, leaving 14 bases between them. The length of the CDR3 is 17 residues. CDR3 bases: TGTGCCAGCAGCTTAGCATTGATTCGTCCAACTGGAAACACCATATATTTT. As protein: CASSLALIRPTGNTIYF.

The V call is TRBV28, the J call TRBJ1-5; the match to TRBD1 covers 8 bases. Germline V gene sequence: CDR1 MDHEN, CDR2 SYDVKM. The CDR3 is 14 residues long. V trimming: 10 bases; J trimming: 3 bases; junction bases outside the gene matches: 8. Here the CDR3 DNA reads TGTGCCACCCTCCGACAGGGGTACAATCAGCCCCAGCATTTT. Amino acids: CATLRQGYNQPQHF.

There are a few counts of this clone. This sample includes further DNA sequences coding for the same CDR3. The CDR3 loop reads CASSYQGNTEAFF. DNA of the CDR3: TGTGCCAGCAGTTACCAGGGGAACACTGAAGCTTTCTTT. This sequence joins TRBV6-5 and TRBJ1-1; D may be TRBD1 (5 bases). The CDR3 length is 13 residues. CDR1 is MNHEY, CDR2 SVGAGI, per germline. V gave up 2 bases and J gave up 1 base, with 5 bases separating them.

The chain couples TRBV27 to TRBJ1-1, with no clear D. The CDR3 is 13 residues long. The V and J ends lost 4 bases and 4 bases respectively, with 10 bases between them. The V gene's germline CDR1 is MNHEY and CDR2 SMNVEV (reference sequence). The DNA for the CDR3 is TGTGCCAGCAGTTCCCCGGGGAGCACTGAAGCTTTCTTT. This encodes CASSSPGSTEAFF.

The rearrangement uses TRBV7-3 and TRBJ2-1; D uncertain. This CDR3 region has 17 residues. Germline V gene sequence: CDR1 SGHTA, CDR2 FQGTGA. The germline V and J ends were trimmed by 1 base and 0 bases, with 13 bases remaining between them. Here the CDR3 DNA reads TGTGCCAGCAGCTTAATGGGATGGTCCAGCTCCTACAATGAGCAGTTCTTC. Translated, it gives CASSLMGWSSSYNEQFF.

The V and J genes are TRBV7-9 and TRBJ1-2, with TRBD1 matching 7 bases. The V segment lost 3 bases and the J segment 6 bases; nucleotides outside the gene matches: 7. The V gene's germline CDR1 is SEHNR and CDR2 FQNEAQ (reference sequence). The CDR3 has 14 residues. The CDR3 spells CASSFSGGQNGYTF. In DNA form, the CDR3 reads TGTGCCAGCAGCTTTTCAGGGGGTCAAAATGGCTACACCTTC.

V and J are TRBV28 and TRBJ1-1; no definite D call. Germline V gene sequence: CDR1 MDHEN, CDR2 SYDVKM. CDR3 size: 16 residues. With 6 bases removed from V and 6 bases from J, the gap between germline ends came to 23 bases. In DNA, the CDR3 is TGTGCCAGCAGGCGGAGAGCCATCGGATGGGATCCTGAAGCTTTCTTT. Amino acids: CASRRRAIGWDPEAFF.

V usage is TRBV19 and J usage is TRBJ2-3; 11 nucleotides agree with TRBD2. There are 20 residues in the CDR3. The ends lost 10 bases at V and 5 bases at J; junction bases unmatched: 26. Germline CDR1 and CDR2: LNHDA and SQIVND (reference sequence). Written as DNA, the CDR3 is TGTGCCACCCGAACGTGGAGACTAGCGGGGTCGTGGGACACGGGAGATACGCAGTATTTT. This translates into CATRTWRLAGSWDTGDTQYF.